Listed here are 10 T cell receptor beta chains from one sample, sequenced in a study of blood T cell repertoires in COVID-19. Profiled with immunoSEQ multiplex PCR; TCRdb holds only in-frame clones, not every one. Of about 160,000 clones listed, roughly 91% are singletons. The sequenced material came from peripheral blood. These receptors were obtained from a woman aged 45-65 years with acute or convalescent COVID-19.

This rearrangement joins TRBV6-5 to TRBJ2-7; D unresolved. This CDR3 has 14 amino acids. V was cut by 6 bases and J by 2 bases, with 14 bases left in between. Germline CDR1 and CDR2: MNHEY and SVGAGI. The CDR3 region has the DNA TGTGCCAGCAGCCCATCCGGGTTTACCTACGAGCAGTACTTC. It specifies CASSPSGFTYEQYF.

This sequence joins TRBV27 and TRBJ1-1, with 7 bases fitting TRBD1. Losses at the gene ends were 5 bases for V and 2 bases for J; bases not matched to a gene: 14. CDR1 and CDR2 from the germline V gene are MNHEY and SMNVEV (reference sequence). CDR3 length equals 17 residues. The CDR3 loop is CASSPIYRGRRNTEAFF. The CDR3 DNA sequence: TGTGCCAGCAGTCCAATTTACAGGGGCCGGAGAAACACTGAAGCTTTCTTT.

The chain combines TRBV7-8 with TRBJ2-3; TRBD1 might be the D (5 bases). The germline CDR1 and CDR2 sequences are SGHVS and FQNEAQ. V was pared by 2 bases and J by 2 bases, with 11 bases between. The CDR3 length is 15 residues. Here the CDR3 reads CASSLQWGPTDTQYF. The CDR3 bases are TGTGCCAGCAGCTTACAGTGGGGCCCCACAGATACGCAGTATTTT.

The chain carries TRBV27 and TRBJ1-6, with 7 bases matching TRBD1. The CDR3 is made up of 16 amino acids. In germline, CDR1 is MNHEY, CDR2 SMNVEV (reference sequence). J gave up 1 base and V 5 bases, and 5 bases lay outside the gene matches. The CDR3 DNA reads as TGTGCCAGCAGTAGTGCAGGGGGTTCCTATAATTCACCCCTCCACTTT. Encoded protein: CASSSAGGSYNSPLHF.

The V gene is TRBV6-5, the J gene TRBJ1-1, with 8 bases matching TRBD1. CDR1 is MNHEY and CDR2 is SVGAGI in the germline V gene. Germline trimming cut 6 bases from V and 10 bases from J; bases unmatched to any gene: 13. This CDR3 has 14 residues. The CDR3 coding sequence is TGTGCCAGCAGCCAAGGACAGGGATCCCCAGGAGCTTTCTTT. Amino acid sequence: CASSQGQGSPGAFF.

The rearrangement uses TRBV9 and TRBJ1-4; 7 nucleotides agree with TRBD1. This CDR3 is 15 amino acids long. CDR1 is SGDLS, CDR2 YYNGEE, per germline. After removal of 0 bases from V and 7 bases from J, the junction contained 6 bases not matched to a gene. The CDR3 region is CASSVASTGFEKLFF. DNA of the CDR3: TGTGCCAGCAGCGTAGCCTCGACAGGGTTTGAAAAACTGTTTTTT.

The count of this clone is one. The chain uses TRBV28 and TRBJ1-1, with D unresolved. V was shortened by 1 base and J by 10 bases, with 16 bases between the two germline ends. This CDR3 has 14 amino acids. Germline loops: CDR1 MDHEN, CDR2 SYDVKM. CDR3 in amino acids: CASSLSLIPPRAFF. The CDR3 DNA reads TGTGCCAGCAGTTTATCCCTCATCCCCCCTAGAGCTTTCTTT. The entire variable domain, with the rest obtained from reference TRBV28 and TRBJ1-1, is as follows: DVKVTQSSRYLVKRTGEKVFLECVQDMDHENMFWYRQDPGLGLRLIYFSYDVKMKEKGDIPEGYSVSREKKERFSLILESASTNQTSMYLCASSLSLIPPRAFFGQGTRLTVV.

As DNA, the CDR3 is TGCGCCAGCAGCCAAGTTAAGGGGGTGGCCTACAATGAGCAGTTCTTC. Its protein product is CASSQVKGVAYNEQFF. The chain has TRBV4-3 and TRBJ2-1; TRBD1 is a possible D gene (6 bases). With 1 base removed from V and 2 bases from J, the gap between germline ends came to 12 bases. This CDR3 has 16 residues. The V gene's germline CDR1 is LGHNA and CDR2 YSLEER.

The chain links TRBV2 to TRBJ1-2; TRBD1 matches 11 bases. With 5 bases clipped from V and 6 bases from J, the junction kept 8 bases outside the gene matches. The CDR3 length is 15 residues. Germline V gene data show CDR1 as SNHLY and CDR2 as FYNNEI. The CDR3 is CASSMGQGERNGYTF. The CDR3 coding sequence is TGTGCCAGCAGTATGGGACAGGGGGAAAGAAATGGCTACACCTTC. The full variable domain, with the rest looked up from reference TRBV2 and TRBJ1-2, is EPEVTQTPSHQVTQMGQEVILRCVPISNHLYFYWYRQILGQKVEFLVSFYNNEISEKSEIFDDQFSVERPDGSNFTLKIRSTKLEDSAMYFCASSMGQGERNGYTFGSGTRLTVV.

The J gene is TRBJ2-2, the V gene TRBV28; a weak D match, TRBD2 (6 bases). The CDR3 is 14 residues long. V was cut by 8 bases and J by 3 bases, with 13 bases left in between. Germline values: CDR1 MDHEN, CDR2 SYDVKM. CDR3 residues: CASGSSGHTGELFF. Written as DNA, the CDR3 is TGTGCCAGCGGGAGTAGCGGACACACCGGGGAGCTGTTTTTT.